This T cell receptor beta chain was identified during a study of T cells in localized non-small cell lung cancer. Study-wide results and limits: Clonality peaked in uninvolved adjacent lung rather than tumor. Heterogeneity stays possible, as sequencing covered only one tumor region. Appearances in adjacent lung were noted for a median approximately 61 of the top 100 tumor clones.

Turning to this clone: The antigen remains undetermined.

Profiled with immunoSEQ multiplex PCR; TCRdb holds only in-frame clones, not every one. Among approximately 140,000 clones, roughly 90% were seen once, and the ten largest hold over 1.5%. The germline CDR1 and CDR2 sequences are DFQATT and SNEGSKA (reference sequence). The CDR3 sequence is 11 residues long. The ends were cut back, 1 base at V and 8 bases at J, with 8 bases in the middle. The material sequenced was peripheral blood, taken before any cancer treatment. The chain carries TRBV20-1 and TRBJ1-2, with unresolved D. The sequence came from an older female donor with stage I lung adenocarcinoma. The CDR3 reads CSARGPWGYTF. Here the CDR3 DNA reads TGCAGTGCTAGAGGGCCTTGGGGCTACACCTTC.